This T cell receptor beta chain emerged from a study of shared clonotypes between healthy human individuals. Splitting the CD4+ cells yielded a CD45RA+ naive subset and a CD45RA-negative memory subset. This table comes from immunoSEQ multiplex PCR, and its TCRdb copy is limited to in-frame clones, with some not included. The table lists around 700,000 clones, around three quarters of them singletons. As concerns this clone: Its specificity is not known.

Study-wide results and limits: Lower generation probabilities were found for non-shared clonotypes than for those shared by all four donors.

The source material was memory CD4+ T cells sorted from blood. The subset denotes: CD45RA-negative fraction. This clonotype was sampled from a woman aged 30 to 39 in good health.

CDR3 coding DNA: TGTGCCAGCAGCTTAGTTGCGGTGGGGGGCACCGGGGAGCTGTTTTTT. Amino acid sequence: CASSLVAVGGTGELFF. V and J are TRBV27 and TRBJ2-2, with D perhaps TRBD2 (6 bases). The CDR3 spans 16 residues. In germline, CDR1 is MNHEY, CDR2 SMNVEV (reference sequence). The V end was cut by 6 bases, the J end by 4 bases, with 18 bases between.